Sequencing of this T cell receptor (beta chain) was carried out in a study of blood T cells in healthy people across ages. Study-wide findings and caveats: A roughly linear age-dependent decrease characterized TCR beta diversity per million T cells. It was held that diversity estimates obtained from one million T cells represented underestimates. The unsorted PBMCs prevented any conclusive comparison of naive versus antigen-experienced cells.

The CDR3 runs to 15 residues. The V gene end was trimmed by 3 bases and the J gene end by 7 bases; junction bases not matched to a gene: 9. Germline lookup yields CDR1 MNHEY and CDR2 SMNVEV (reference sequence). Through a sample-barcoded 5' primer and a J-beta primer mix, a second PCR was run for roughly 6 to 11 cycles. The yield of each sample was at least 2.5 million CDR3-containing paired-end reads. Via MiXCR, TCRdb re-called the 5' RACE reads, giving one row per CDR3 protein. The sample has over a million distinct CDR3 sequences, approximately 59% seen once. There are a few counts of this clonotype. No antigen is known for it.

The receptor's source is a man younger than 35 in good health. The source material was blood. The chain employs TRBV27 and TRBJ2-1; TRBD2 agrees at 7 bases. CDR3 sequence: CASSFRRELGNEQFF. CDR3 nucleotide sequence: TGTGCCAGCAGTTTCCGGCGGGAGTTGGGAAATGAGCAGTTCTTC.